This T cell receptor (beta chain) was recovered during a study of CD8 T cells in ankylosing spondylitis. Study-wide findings and caveats: A motif of 7 or 8 highly homologous TCR beta variants was seen as apparently characteristic of ankylosing spondylitis blood. Reports say disease-linked clones showed up significantly more in matched ankylosing spondylitis synovial fluid.

MiXCR was run by TCRdb on the 5' RACE reads, yielding one entry per CDR3 protein. Of 30,000 to 45,000 distinct CDR3 sequences detected, about 15% appear once; the ten largest clones hold about 45%. This clonotype was seen a handful of times. Its antigen is not identified. V lost 8 bases and J 6 bases, leaving 16 bases between the germline ends. The CDR3 spans 13 residues. The germline gives CDR1 MNHNY, CDR2 SVGAGI (reference sequence). The chain employs TRBV6-6 and TRBJ1-1, with D hard to call. The material sequenced was blood. The TCR sequence derives from a male donor with ankylosing spondylitis or in good health (not recorded which). The CDR3 DNA sequence: TGTGCCAGCGACGGACCGGACCGCGCTGAAGCTTTCTTT. This gives the protein CASDGPDRAEAFF.